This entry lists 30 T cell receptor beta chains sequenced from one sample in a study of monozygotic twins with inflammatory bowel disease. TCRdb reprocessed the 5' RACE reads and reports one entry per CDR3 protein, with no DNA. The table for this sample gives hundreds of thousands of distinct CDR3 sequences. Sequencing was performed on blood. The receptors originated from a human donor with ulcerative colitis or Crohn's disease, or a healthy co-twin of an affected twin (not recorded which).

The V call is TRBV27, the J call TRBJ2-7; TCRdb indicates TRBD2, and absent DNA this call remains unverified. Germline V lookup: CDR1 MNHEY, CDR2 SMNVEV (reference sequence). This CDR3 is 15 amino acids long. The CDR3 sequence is CASRLGRFAGYEQYF.

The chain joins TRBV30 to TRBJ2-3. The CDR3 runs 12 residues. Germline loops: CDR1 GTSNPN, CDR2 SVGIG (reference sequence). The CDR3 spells CAWSPTLGTQYF. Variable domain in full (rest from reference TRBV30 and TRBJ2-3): SQTIHQWPATLVQPVGSPLSLECTVEGTSNPNLYWYRQAAGRGLQLLFYSVGIGQISSEVPQNLSASRPQDRQFILSSKKLLLSDSGFYLCAWSPTLGTQYFGPGTRLTVL.

CDR3 sequence: CASSLTLGNTGELFF. V is TRBV7-3 and J is TRBJ2-2. CDR3 length: 15 residues. Germline V CDR1 and CDR2: SGHTA, FQGTGA. Filled out from reference TRBV7-3 and TRBJ2-2, the complete variable domain reads GAGVSQTPSNKVTEKGKYVELRCDPISGHTALYWYRQSLGQGPEFLIYFQGTGAADDSGLPNDRFFAVRPEGSVSTLKIQRTERGDSAVYLCASSLTLGNTGELFFGEGSRLTVL.

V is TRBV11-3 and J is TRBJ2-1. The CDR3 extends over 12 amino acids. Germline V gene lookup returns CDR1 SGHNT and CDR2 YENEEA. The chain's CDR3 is CASSLDFHEQFF. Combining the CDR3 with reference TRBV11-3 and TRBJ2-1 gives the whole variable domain EAGVVQSPRYKIIEKKQPVAFWCNPISGHNTLYWYLQNLGQGPELLIRYENEEAVDDSQLPKDRFSAERLKGVDSTLKIQPAELGDSAVYLCASSLDFHEQFFGPGTRLTVL.

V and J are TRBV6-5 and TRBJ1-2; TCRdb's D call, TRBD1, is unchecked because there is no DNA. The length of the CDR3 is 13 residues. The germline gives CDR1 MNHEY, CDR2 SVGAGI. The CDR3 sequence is CASRNRGSYGYTF.

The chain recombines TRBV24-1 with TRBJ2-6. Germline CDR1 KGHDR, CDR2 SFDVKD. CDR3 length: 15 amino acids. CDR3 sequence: CATSDFKAGANVLTF.

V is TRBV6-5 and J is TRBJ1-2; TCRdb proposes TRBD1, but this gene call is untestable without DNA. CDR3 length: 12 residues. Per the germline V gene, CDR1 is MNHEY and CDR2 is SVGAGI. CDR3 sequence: CASRTTGDGYTF.

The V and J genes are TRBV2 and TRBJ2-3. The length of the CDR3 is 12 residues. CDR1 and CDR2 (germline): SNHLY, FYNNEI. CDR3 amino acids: CAFRIAGDTQYF.

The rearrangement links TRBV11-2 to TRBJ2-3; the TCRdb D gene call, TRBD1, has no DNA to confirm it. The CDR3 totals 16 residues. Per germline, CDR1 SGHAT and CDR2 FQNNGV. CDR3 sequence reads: CASSLDRTGGTDTQYF.

CDR3 residues: CASSLLREGEQFF. The rearrangement uses TRBV7-9 and TRBJ2-1; TCRdb selects TRBD2, and the lack of DNA leaves this call unchecked. Germline CDR1 and CDR2: SEHNR and FQNEAQ (reference sequence). The CDR3 is made up of 13 amino acids.

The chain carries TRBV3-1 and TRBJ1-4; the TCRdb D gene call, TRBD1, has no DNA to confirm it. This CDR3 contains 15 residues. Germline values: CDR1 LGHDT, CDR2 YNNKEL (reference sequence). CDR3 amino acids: CASSPGPSTNEKLFF.

The CDR3 loop reads CASSPYPPYEQYF. The chain is built from TRBV6-5 and TRBJ2-7. Germline values: CDR1 MNHEY, CDR2 SVGAGI. This CDR3 is 13 amino acids long.

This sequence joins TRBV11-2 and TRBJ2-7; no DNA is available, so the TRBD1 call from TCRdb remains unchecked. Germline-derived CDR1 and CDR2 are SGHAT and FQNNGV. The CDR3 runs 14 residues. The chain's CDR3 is CASSLWDRDYEQYF. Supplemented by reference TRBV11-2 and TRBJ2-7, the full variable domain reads EAGVAQSPRYKIIEKRQSVAFWCNPISGHATLYWYQQILGQGPKLLIQFQNNGVVDDSQLPKDRFSAERLKGVDSTLKIQPAKLEDSAVYLCASSLWDRDYEQYFGPGTRLTVT.

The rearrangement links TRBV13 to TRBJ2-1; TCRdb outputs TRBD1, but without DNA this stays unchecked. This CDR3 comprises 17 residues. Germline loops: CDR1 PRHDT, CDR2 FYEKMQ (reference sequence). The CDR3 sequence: CASSPPSGGGSYNEQFF.

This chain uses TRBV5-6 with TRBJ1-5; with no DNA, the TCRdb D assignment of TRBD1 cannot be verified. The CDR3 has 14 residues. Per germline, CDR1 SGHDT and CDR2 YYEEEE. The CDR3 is CASSLEGDIQPQHF.

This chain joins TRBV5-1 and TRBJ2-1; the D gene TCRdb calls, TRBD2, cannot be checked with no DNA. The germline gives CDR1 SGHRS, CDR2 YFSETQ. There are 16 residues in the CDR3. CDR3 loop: CASSLGGRGFYNEQFF.

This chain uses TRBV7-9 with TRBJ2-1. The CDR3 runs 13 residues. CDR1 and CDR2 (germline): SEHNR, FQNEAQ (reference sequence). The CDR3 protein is CASSLEHWNEQFF. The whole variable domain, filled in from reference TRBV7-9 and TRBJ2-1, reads DTGVSQNPRHKITKRGQNVTFRCDPISEHNRLYWYRQTLGQGPEFLTYFQNEAQLEKSRLLSDRFSAERPKGSFSTLEIQRTEQGDSAMYLCASSLEHWNEQFFGPGTRLTVL.

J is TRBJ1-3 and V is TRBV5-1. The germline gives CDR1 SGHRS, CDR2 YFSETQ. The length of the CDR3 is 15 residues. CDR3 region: CASSSGPRQEDTIYF. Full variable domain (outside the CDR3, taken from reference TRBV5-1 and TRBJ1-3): KAGVTQTPRYLIKTRGQQVTLSCSPISGHRSVSWYQQTPGQGLQFLFEYFSETQRNKGNFPGRFSGRQFSNSRSEMNVSTLELGDSALYLCASSSGPRQEDTIYFGEGSWLTVV.

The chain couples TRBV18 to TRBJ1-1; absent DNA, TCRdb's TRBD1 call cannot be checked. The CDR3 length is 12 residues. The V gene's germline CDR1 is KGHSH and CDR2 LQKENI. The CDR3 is CASGQGTTEAFF. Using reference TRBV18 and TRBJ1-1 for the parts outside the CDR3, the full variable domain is NAGVMQNPRHLVRRRGQEARLRCSPMKGHSHVYWYRQLPEEGLKFMVYLQKENIIDESGMPKERFSAEFPKEGPSILRIQQVVRGDSAAYFCASGQGTTEAFFGQGTRLTVV.

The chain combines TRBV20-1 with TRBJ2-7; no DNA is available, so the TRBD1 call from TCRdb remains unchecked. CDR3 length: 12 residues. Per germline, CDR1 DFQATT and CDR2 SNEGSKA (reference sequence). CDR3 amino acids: CSAGPSGGEQYF.

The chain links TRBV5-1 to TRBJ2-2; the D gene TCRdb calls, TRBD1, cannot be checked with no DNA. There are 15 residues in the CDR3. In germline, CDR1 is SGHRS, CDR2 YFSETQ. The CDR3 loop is CASRNPGARTGELFF.

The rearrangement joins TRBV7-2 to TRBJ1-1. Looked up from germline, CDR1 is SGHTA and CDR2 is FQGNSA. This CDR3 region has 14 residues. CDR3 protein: CASSQRRFVTEAFF.

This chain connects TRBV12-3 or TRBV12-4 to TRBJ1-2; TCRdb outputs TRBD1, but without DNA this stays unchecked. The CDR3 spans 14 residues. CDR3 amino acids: CASSWTGVNYGYTF.

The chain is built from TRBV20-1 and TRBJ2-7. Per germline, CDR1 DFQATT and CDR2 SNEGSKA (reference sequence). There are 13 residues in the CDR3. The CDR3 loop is CSARDDRSYEQYF.

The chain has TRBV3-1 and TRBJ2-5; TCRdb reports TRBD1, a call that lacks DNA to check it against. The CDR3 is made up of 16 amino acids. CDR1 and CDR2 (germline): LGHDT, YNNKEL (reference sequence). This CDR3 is CASSQEGVGGEETQYF.

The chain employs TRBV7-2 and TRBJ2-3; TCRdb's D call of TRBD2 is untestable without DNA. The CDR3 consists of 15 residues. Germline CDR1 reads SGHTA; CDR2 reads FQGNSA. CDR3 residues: CASSFSLAGVDTQYF.

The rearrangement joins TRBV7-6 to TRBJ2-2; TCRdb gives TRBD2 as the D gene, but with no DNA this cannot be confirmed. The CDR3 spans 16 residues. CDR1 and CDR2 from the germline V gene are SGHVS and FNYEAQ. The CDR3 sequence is CASSFWAGVNTGELFF. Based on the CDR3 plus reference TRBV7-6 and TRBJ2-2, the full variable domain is GAGVSQSPRYKVTKRGQDVALRCDPISGHVSLYWYRQALGQGPEFLTYFNYEAQQDKSGLPNDRFSAERPEGSISTLTIQRTEQRDSAMYRCASSFWAGVNTGELFFGEGSRLTVL.

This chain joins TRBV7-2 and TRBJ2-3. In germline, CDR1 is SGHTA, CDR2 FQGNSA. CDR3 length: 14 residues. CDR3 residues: CASSLLRDTDTQYF.

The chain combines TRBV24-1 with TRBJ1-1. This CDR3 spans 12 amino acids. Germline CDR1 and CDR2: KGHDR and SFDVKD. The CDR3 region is CATRGRATEAFF.

CDR3: CSARGLGATDTQYF. The V gene is TRBV20-1, the J gene TRBJ2-3; the D gene TCRdb calls, TRBD2, cannot be checked with no DNA. CDR3 length: 14 residues. Germline V lookup: CDR1 DFQATT, CDR2 SNEGSKA (reference sequence).